The rows below give T cell receptor beta chains drawn from one sample of a study of shared clonotypes between healthy human individuals. This table comes from immunoSEQ multiplex PCR, and its TCRdb copy is limited to in-frame clones, with some not included. The sample has roughly 2.1 million clones, just over 90% seen once. The sequencing sample was made of naive CD8+ T cells from PBMCs. These receptors all come from a man aged 18 to 30 in good health. Some clones in this sample may be carry-over from other donors' samples. CDR3s include the opening cysteine and the closing phenylalanine or tryptophan. The D gene is left open where the match is weak. The listing skips clone size in some rows; elsewhere it reads once, few, many or a size class.

D gene,V gene,J gene,clone size,CDR3 protein,CDR3 DNA
TRBD1,TRBV28,TRBJ1-1,NA,CASSLPQGQGKTEAFF,TGTGCCAGCAGTTTACCCCAAGGACAGGGAAAGACTGAAGCTTTCTTT
NA,TRBV7-8,TRBJ1-2,NA,CASSRATGVYYGYTF,TGTGCCAGCAGTCGTGCGACCGGCGTTTACTATGGCTACACCTTC
NA,TRBV5-8,TRBJ2-3,NA,CASSPGWPTDTQYF,TGTGCCAGCAGCCCCGGGTGGCCCACAGATACGCAGTATTTT
NA,TRBV2,TRBJ2-7,few,CASSEGLAYEQYF,TGTGCCAGCAGTGAAGGACTAGCCTACGAGCAGTACTTC
TRBD1,TRBV28,TRBJ1-2,few,CASSSWDSYGYTF,TGTGCCAGCAGTTCCTGGGACAGCTATGGCTACACCTTC
TRBD2,TRBV14,TRBJ2-7,NA,CASSPRLAGAYEQYF,TGTGCCAGCAGCCCCAGACTAGCGGGCGCCTACGAGCAGTACTTC
NA,TRBV27,TRBJ2-3,once,CASSSDYTDTQYF,TGTGCCAGCAGTTCGGACTACACAGATACGCAGTATTTT
TRBD1,TRBV19,TRBJ1-3,NA,CASSHRGAFGNTIYF,TGTGCCAGTAGTCACAGGGGAGCGTTTGGAAACACCATATATTTT
TRBD1,TRBV6-1,TRBJ1-5,NA,CASSAPGTGIIMAQHF,TGTGCCAGCAGTGCCCCCGGGACAGGAATAATCATGGCCCAGCATTTT
NA,TRBV5-1,TRBJ2-7,NA,CASSGDRAYEQYF,TGCGCCAGCAGCGGGGACCGGGCGTACGAGCAGTACTTC
NA,TRBV28,TRBJ2-2,NA,CASKAQGSGTGELFF,TGTGCCAGCAAGGCCCAGGGCTCGGGGACCGGGGAGCTGTTTTTT
NA,TRBV4-1,TRBJ2-1,NA,CASSQDRLAGSKDEQFF,TGCGCCAGCAGCCAAGATCGCCTAGCAGGGAGTAAGGATGAGCAGTTCTTC
NA,TRBV6-5,TRBJ2-1,NA,CASSTLPSNEQFF,TGTGCCAGCAGTACCCTGCCTAGCAATGAGCAGTTCTTC
TRBD1,TRBV4-1,TRBJ1-1,NA,CASSQDELGTGGMNTEAFF,TGCGCCAGCAGCCAAGATGAGCTGGGGACAGGGGGCATGAACACTGAAGCTTTCTTT
TRBD2,TRBV5-1,TRBJ2-1,NA,CASSTGLDRRHEQFF,TGCGCCAGCAGCACAGGACTAGACCGACGACATGAGCAGTTCTTC
NA,TRBV4-1,TRBJ1-5,NA,CASSGQGVGSNQPQHF,TGCGCCAGCAGCGGTCAGGGTGTGGGTAGCAATCAGCCCCAGCATTTT
NA,TRBV27,TRBJ2-7,NA,CASSLGQDPYEQYF,TGTGCCAGCAGTTTGGGGCAGGACCCCTACGAGCAGTACTTC
TRBD2,TRBV2,TRBJ2-7,once,CASSDGTSGLYYEQYF,TGTGCCAGCAGTGATGGGACTAGCGGCTTATACTACGAGCAGTACTTC
TRBD2,TRBV9,TRBJ2-1,NA,CARKTSGEQFF,TGTGCCAGGAAGACTAGCGGTGAGCAGTTCTTC
TRBD2,TRBV4-2,TRBJ2-7,NA,CASSQDPGLANEQYF,TGTGCCAGCAGCCAAGACCCGGGACTAGCGAACGAGCAGTACTTC
NA,TRBV7-6,TRBJ1-5,NA,CASSPYVEYGGSNQPQHF,TGTGCCAGCAGCCCCTACGTCGAGTATGGGGGAAGCAATCAGCCCCAGCATTTT
NA,TRBV9,TRBJ2-3,NA,CASSVGGLGPDTQYF,TGTGCCAGCAGCGTAGGGGGGTTAGGGCCAGATACGCAGTATTTT
NA,TRBV30,TRBJ1-5,NA,CAWSVGRFNNQPQHF,TGTGCCTGGAGTGTCGGAAGGTTTAACAATCAGCCCCAGCATTTT
TRBD1,TRBV2,TRBJ1-2,few,CASSGQDKVGYTF,TGTGCCAGCAGCGGACAGGATAAGGTTGGCTACACCTTC
NA,TRBV28,TRBJ1-1,NA,CASRVLGSTEAFF,TGTGCCAGCAGGGTTCTTGGTTCGACTGAAGCTTTCTTT
TRBD1,TRBV7-9,TRBJ2-7,few,CASSGQGAYEQYF,TGTGCCAGCAGCGGGCAGGGGGCTTACGAGCAGTACTTC
NA,TRBV2,TRBJ1-1,NA,CASSARRGTAPNTEAFF,TGTGCCAGCAGTGCCCGAAGGGGCACCGCACCAAACACTGAAGCTTTCTTT
NA,TRBV28,TRBJ1-5,NA,CASSSRGDRFYSNQPQHF,TGTGCCAGCAGTTCTCGCGGGGATCGTTTCTATAGCAATCAGCCCCAGCATTTT
TRBD2,TRBV5-6,TRBJ2-5,NA,CASSLLAGSQETQYF,TGTGCCAGCAGCTTACTAGCGGGGTCTCAAGAGACCCAGTACTTC
TRBD2,TRBV5-8,TRBJ2-5,NA,CASTGLAGVRVTQYF,TGTGCCAGCACAGGACTAGCGGGAGTTAGGGTGACCCAGTACTTC
TRBD1,TRBV29-1,TRBJ1-6,NA,CSVRDRGVGSPLHF,TGCAGCGTAAGGGACAGGGGTGTCGGATCACCCCTCCACTTT
TRBD2,TRBV19,TRBJ2-1,NA,CASASGGYNEQFF,TGTGCCAGTGCTAGCGGGGGATACAATGAGCAGTTCTTC
TRBD2,TRBV30,TRBJ2-7,NA,CAWSRQRGTYEQYF,TGTGCCTGGAGTCGGCAGCGGGGAACTTACGAGCAGTACTTC
NA,TRBV6-4,TRBJ1-1,NA,CASSDSRTPGGTEAFF,TGTGCCAGCAGTGACTCCAGAACCCCGGGGGGCACTGAAGCTTTCTTT
TRBD2,TRBV7-9,TRBJ2-3,few,CASTDLAGVETDTQYF,TGTGCCAGCACTGACCTAGCGGGAGTCGAGACAGATACGCAGTATTTT
TRBD1,TRBV7-9,TRBJ2-5,NA,CASSPTRGQETQYF,TGTGCCAGCAGCCCGACCAGGGGGCAAGAGACCCAGTACTTC
NA,TRBV15,TRBJ2-7,few,CATSRDSALNSYEQYF,TGTGCCACCAGCAGAGATAGCGCGTTGAATTCCTACGAGCAGTACTTC